This T cell receptor beta chain was obtained from a study of blood T cell repertoires in COVID-19. Study background: Samples came from the United States, Italy and Spain, spanning acute and convalescent COVID-19. The analysed material was cDNA or gDNA that came from T cells, B-cell-depleted T cells, or PBMCs.

As originally analysed: Amplification with reference gene primers provided the estimates of nucleated cell counts. Here immunoSEQ multiplex PCR was the method, and the copy in TCRdb shows in-frame clones only, minus some. V and J calls and clone size are copied from that table; D and trimming were computed from the DNA. The repertoire has some 66,000 clones, roughly nine tenths of them found once; the top ten carry 5.5% to 8%. The CDR3 runs to 15 residues. Germline values: CDR1 MDHEN, CDR2 SYDVKM. V gave up 3 bases and J gave up 4 bases; unmatched junction bases: 5. The chain uses TRBV28 and TRBJ2-1; 8 bases are a match to TRBD2. Sequenced input: peripheral blood. The TCR was taken from a human donor in a cohort sampled during active COVID-19. Written as DNA, the CDR3 is TGTGCCAGCAGTTTCGCTAGCGGGCAATACAATGAGCAGTTCTTC. Translation gives CASSFASGQYNEQFF.